The 26 T cell receptor beta chains below all came from one sample that was sequenced in a study of T cell repertoires in cytomegalovirus infection. These receptors lack a known antigen. TCRdb reprocessed the reads via MiXCR and lists one record per CDR3 protein. The sample has some 560,000 distinct CDR3 sequences, roughly 43% seen once. The specimen was cultured PBMCs, collected from culture after CMV antigen stimulation. Source of these receptors: a human donor in good health (CMV status not recorded). Some clones in this sample may be carry-over from other donors' samples.

The chain combines TRBV7-9 with TRBJ2-7, with TRBD2 matching 8 bases. Trimming took 4 bases from V and 0 from J; bases not matched to a gene: 8. CDR3 length: 16 residues. In germline, CDR1 is SEHNR, CDR2 FQNEAQ (reference sequence). For the CDR3, the DNA is TGTGCCAGCAGCTGGGGAGCGGGAGAGGGCTCCTACGAGCAGTACTTC. Amino acids: CASSWGAGEGSYEQYF.

This clonotype was recorded a few times. The rearrangement joins TRBV7-9 to TRBJ2-3; the D gene is possibly TRBD2 (5 bases). The CDR3 extends over 14 amino acids. The ends were cut back, 8 bases at V and 5 bases at J, with 17 bases in the middle. The germline V gene has CDR1 SEHNR and CDR2 FQNEAQ (reference sequence). The CDR3 DNA follows: TGTGCCAGCGAACGCGGGCCTGGCGGAGATACGCAGTATTTT. This sequence encodes CASERGPGGDTQYF. The entire variable domain, with the rest obtained from reference TRBV7-9 and TRBJ2-3, is as follows: DTGVSQNPRHKITKRGQNVTFRCDPISEHNRLYWYRQTLGQGPEFLTYFQNEAQLEKSRLLSDRFSAERPKGSFSTLEIQRTEQGDSAMYLCASERGPGGDTQYFGPGTRLTVL.

The chain joins TRBV7-2 to TRBJ1-5; the D gene is possibly TRBD1 (6 bases). Trimming removed 2 bases from V and 6 bases from J, with 14 bases in between. Per the germline V gene, CDR1 is SGHTA and CDR2 is FQGNSA. The CDR3 spans 15 residues. CDR3 coding DNA: TGTGCCAGCAGCTTAAGGGGGTCAATGGCTCAGCCCCAGCATTTT. Encoded protein: CASSLRGSMAQPQHF.

This clonotype occurred a few times. The V and J genes are TRBV6-1 and TRBJ1-1; possibly TRBD1 for D (6 bases). The CDR3 has 12 residues. Germline V gives CDR1 MNHNS, CDR2 SASEGT. Trimming took off 6 bases at V and 6 bases at J, with 11 bases between the two ends. The CDR3 coding sequence is TGTGCCAGCAGGATAGGACAGTCTGAAGCTTTCTTT. Protein: CASRIGQSEAFF.

This clonotype was picked up one time. This sequence joins TRBV19 and TRBJ2-7; possible D gene TRBD1, 5 bases. CDR1 and CDR2 (germline): LNHDA, SQIVND (reference sequence). Trimming took off 3 bases at V and 5 bases at J, with 11 bases between the two ends. The CDR3 contains 13 residues. CDR3 nucleotide sequence: TGTGCCAGTAGTATCGGACACCCCAACGAGCAGTACTTC. It yields the protein CASSIGHPNEQYF.

This clonotype has just a few counts. The V call is TRBV20-1, the J call TRBJ2-3; D is uncertain. The CDR3 length is 10 residues. Trimming cost V 1 base and J 6 bases, with 2 bases left between them. Looked up from germline, CDR1 is DFQATT and CDR2 is SNEGSKA (reference sequence). In DNA, the CDR3 is TGCAGTGCTAGAGCTGATACGCAGTATTTT. Translated, it gives CSARADTQYF.

This chain links TRBV11-3 with TRBJ2-1; possibly TRBD2 for D (7 bases). The germline V gene has CDR1 SGHNT and CDR2 YENEEA. The CDR3 length is 15 residues. V dropped 0 bases and J dropped 3 bases, with 9 bases sitting between them. The CDR3 DNA reads TGTGCCAGCAGCTTAGAGGGGGGGCTCTACAATGAGCAGTTCTTC. Its translation: CASSLEGGLYNEQFF.

This clonotype was found once. The V gene is TRBV20-1, the J gene TRBJ2-1; unclear D gene. Germline-derived CDR1 and CDR2 are DFQATT and SNEGSKA (reference sequence). The CDR3 sequence is 15 residues long. In nucleotides, the CDR3 is TGCAGGGCGATACCGCACATCTATCTACGCAATGAGCAGTTCTTC. Translating it yields CRAIPHIYLRNEQFF.

This clonotype was seen a few times. The chain couples TRBV10-3 to TRBJ2-1; perhaps D is TRBD1 or TRBD2 (5 bases each). The CDR3 is 17 amino acids. In germline, CDR1 is ENHRY, CDR2 SYGVKD. Between the trimmed V and J ends, which lost 6 bases and 3 bases, there was a span of 21 bases. The CDR3 coding sequence is TGTGCCATCAGGCCCTCGGGACCCCCCTACGACTACAATGAGCAGTTCTTC. It codes for CAIRPSGPPYDYNEQFF.

The chain recombines TRBV6-5 with TRBJ2-2; D not certain. V dropped 5 bases and J dropped 1 base, with 8 bases sitting between them. Germline V gene sequence: CDR1 MNHEY, CDR2 SVGAGI. The CDR3 has 14 residues. The CDR3 sequence is CASSVERNTGELFF. Written as DNA, the CDR3 is TGTGCCAGCAGTGTTGAGAGGAACACCGGGGAGCTGTTTTTT.

This clonotype was seen a few times. This sequence joins TRBV9 and TRBJ2-3, with 8 bases lining up with TRBD2. The V gene end was trimmed by 2 bases and the J gene end by 7 bases; junction bases not matched to a gene: 9. This CDR3 contains 15 residues. Germline CDR1 reads SGDLS; CDR2 reads YYNGEE. As DNA, the CDR3 is TGTGCCAGCAGCGTGGGGGCGGGGGGCCACTATACGCAGTATTTT. Its protein product is CASSVGAGGHYTQYF.

The chain recombines TRBV7-2 with TRBJ2-4; D call uncertain. The V gene lost 5 bases and the J gene lost 0 bases, with 17 bases spanning the gap. The CDR3 extends over 17 amino acids. Looked up from germline, CDR1 is SGHTA and CDR2 is FQGNSA. CDR3 region: CASSPYLAAIAKNIQYF. CDR3 DNA sequence: TGTGCCAGCAGCCCCTATCTCGCGGCTATAGCCAAAAACATTCAGTACTTC.

As regards this clonotype: A much larger clone lies a single base off, so this may be a read error. The CDR3 sequence: CASSPRALQKTQYF. The CDR3 DNA is TGTGCCAGCAGCCCCAGGGCCCTACAAAAGACCCAGTACTTC. This chain connects TRBV7-9 to TRBJ2-5; perhaps TRBD1 as D (5 bases). Trimming pared 5 bases from V and 6 bases from J, leaving 16 bases between. Germline CDR1 and CDR2: SEHNR and FQNEAQ (reference sequence). CDR3 length equals 14 residues.

This clonotype showed up just a few times. The rearrangement joins TRBV19 to TRBJ2-6, with D perhaps TRBD1 (6 bases). This CDR3 contains 13 residues. Germline V gene lookup returns CDR1 LNHDA and CDR2 SQIVND (reference sequence). Between the trimmed V and J ends, which lost 10 bases and 2 bases, there was a span of 9 bases. CDR3 loop: CATYRAGANVLTF. The CDR3 bases are TGTGCCACGTACAGGGCTGGGGCCAACGTCCTGACTTTC.

This rearrangement joins TRBV12-3 or TRBV12-4 to TRBJ2-2, with 9 bases aligning to TRBD1. V lost 8 bases, J lost 2 bases, and 6 bases stayed unmatched. CDR3 length: 15 residues. The CDR3 nucleotides are TGTGCCAGCCGCGGACAGGGGCTAAACACCGGGGAGCTGTTTTTT. Amino acid sequence: CASRGQGLNTGELFF.

V is TRBV7-2 and J is TRBJ2-7, with a possible D match to TRBD1 (5 bases). Trimming removed 5 bases at V and 0 bases at J, with 14 bases between. Germline V gives CDR1 SGHTA, CDR2 FQGNSA. This CDR3 region has 15 residues. This CDR3 is CASSADTLSSYEQYV. In nucleotides, the CDR3 is TGTGCCAGCAGCGCGGACACACTAAGCTCCTACGAGCAGTACGTC.

A few counts support this clonotype. The V gene is TRBV10-3, the J gene TRBJ2-1; no firm D call. Per germline, CDR1 ENHRY and CDR2 SYGVKD. The CDR3 is 11 amino acids. Trimming cost V 3 bases and J 7 bases, with 4 bases left between them. CDR3 in DNA: TGTGCCATCAGTGACGGAAATGAGCAGTTCTTC. It is translated as CAISDGNEQFF.

There are a few counts of this clonotype. The V gene is TRBV4-3, the J gene TRBJ1-1; D is unclear. CDR1 is LGHNA, CDR2 YSLEER, per germline. This CDR3 spans 15 amino acids. V gave up 0 bases and J gave up 3 bases, with 11 bases separating them. The CDR3 region has the DNA TGCGCCAGCAGCCAAGACCTGAGGATGGACACTGAAGCTTTCTTT. Its translation: CASSQDLRMDTEAFF.

The gene calls are TRBV10-3 and TRBJ2-5; D gene uncertain. The CDR3 is 17 residues long. In germline, CDR1 is ENHRY, CDR2 SYGVKD. V was clipped by 3 bases and J by 2 bases, with 19 bases between them. CDR3 amino acids: CAISDGFADLHQETQYF. Here the CDR3 DNA reads TGTGCCATCAGTGATGGCTTTGCGGATCTTCATCAAGAGACCCAGTACTTC.

This clonotype was detected a few times. This chain uses TRBV2 with TRBJ2-4, with TRBD2 matching over 8 bases. Losses at the gene ends were 2 bases for V and 6 bases for J; bases not matched to a gene: 0. The germline V gene has CDR1 SNHLY and CDR2 FYNNEI. This CDR3 spans 13 amino acids. The CDR3 bases are TGTGCCAGCAGTGAACGGGAGGGAAACATTCAGTACTTC. It specifies CASSEREGNIQYF.

This clonotype was detected only a few times. The V call is TRBV6-1, the J call TRBJ2-7; unclear D gene. The germline V gene encodes CDR1 MNHNS and CDR2 SASEGT. Trimming removed 2 bases at V and 2 bases at J, with 13 bases between. The CDR3 is 15 residues long. The CDR3 sequence is CASSERPRPPYEQYF. The CDR3 region has the DNA TGTGCCAGCAGTGAAAGGCCCAGGCCACCCTACGAGCAGTACTTC.

This rearrangement joins TRBV11-3 to TRBJ2-6, with 10 positions matching TRBD1. Germline CDR1 SGHNT, CDR2 YENEEA. This CDR3 is 17 amino acids long. V dropped 4 bases and J dropped 1; count of bases not matched to a gene: 4. The CDR3 loop is CASSSGQGRSGANVLTF. In DNA, the CDR3 is TGTGCCAGCAGCTCGGGACAGGGGAGGTCTGGGGCCAACGTCCTGACTTTC. The full variable domain, in which reference TRBV11-3 and TRBJ2-6 provide the parts outside the CDR3, is EAGVVQSPRYKIIEKKQPVAFWCNPISGHNTLYWYLQNLGQGPELLIRYENEEAVDDSQLPKDRFSAERLKGVDSTLKIQPAELGDSAVYLCASSSGQGRSGANVLTFGAGSRLTVL.

This chain connects TRBV11-2 to TRBJ2-5, with a weak D call TRBD1 (5 bases). V was shortened by 4 bases and J by 2 bases, with 11 bases between the two germline ends. CDR1 and CDR2 from the germline V gene are SGHAT and FQNNGV. This CDR3 is 14 amino acids long. CDR3 in amino acids: CASSSDSFQETQYF. For the CDR3, the DNA is TGTGCCAGCAGCTCAGACAGTTTTCAAGAGACCCAGTACTTC.

The V gene is TRBV7-2, the J gene TRBJ2-5; no definite D call. Germline V gene lookup returns CDR1 SGHTA and CDR2 FQGNSA. This CDR3 region has 12 residues. The germline V and J ends were trimmed by 8 bases and 2 bases, with 9 bases remaining between them. The CDR3 here is CASGVGQETQYF. CDR3 nucleotide sequence: TGTGCCAGCGGGGTGGGTCAAGAGACCCAGTACTTC.

The V and J genes are TRBV7-2 and TRBJ2-1, with no clear D. Germline V CDR1 and CDR2: SGHTA, FQGNSA. The CDR3 is 13 residues long. The V gene lost 1 base and the J gene lost 9 bases, with 10 bases spanning the gap. DNA of the CDR3: TGTGCCAGCAGCTTAGGGCCCATAGTTGAGCAGTTCTTC. Amino acids: CASSLGPIVEQFF.

This clonotype came up a few times. The V and J genes are TRBV6-1 and TRBJ1-6, with a possible D match to TRBD1 (5 bases). With 9 bases removed from V and 1 base from J, the gap between germline ends came to 13 bases. The length of the CDR3 is 15 residues. In germline, CDR1 is MNHNS, CDR2 SASEGT. The CDR3 DNA reads as TGTGCCAGTCTCAAAGAGGGGTCCTATAATTCACCCCTCCACTTT. This codes for CASLKEGSYNSPLHF.